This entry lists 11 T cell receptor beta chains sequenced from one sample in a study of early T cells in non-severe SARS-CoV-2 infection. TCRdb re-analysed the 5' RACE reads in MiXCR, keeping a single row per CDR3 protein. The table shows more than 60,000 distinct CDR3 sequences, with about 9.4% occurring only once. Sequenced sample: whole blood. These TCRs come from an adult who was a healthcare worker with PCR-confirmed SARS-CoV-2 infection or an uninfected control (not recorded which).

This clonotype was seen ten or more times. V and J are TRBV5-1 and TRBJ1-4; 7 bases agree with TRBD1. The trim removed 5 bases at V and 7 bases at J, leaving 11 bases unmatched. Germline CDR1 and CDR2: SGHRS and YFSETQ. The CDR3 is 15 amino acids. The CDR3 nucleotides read TGCGCCAGCAGTTCCGGACAGGCTCTTGGTGAAAAACTGTTTTTT. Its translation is CASSSGQALGEKLFF.

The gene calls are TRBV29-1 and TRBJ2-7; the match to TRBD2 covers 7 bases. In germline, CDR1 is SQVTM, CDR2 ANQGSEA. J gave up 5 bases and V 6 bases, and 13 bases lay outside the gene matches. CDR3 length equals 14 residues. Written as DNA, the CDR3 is TGCAGCGTGAGAACCACTTCGGGAGGCCACGAGCAGTACTTC. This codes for CSVRTTSGGHEQYF.

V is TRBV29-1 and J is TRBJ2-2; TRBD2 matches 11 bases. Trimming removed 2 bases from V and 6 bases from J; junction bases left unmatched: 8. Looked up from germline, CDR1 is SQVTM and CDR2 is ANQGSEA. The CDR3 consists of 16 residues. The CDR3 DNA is TGCAGCGTTGAAAAGACTAGCGGGATGCCTGCCGGGGAGCTGTTTTTT. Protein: CSVEKTSGMPAGELFF.

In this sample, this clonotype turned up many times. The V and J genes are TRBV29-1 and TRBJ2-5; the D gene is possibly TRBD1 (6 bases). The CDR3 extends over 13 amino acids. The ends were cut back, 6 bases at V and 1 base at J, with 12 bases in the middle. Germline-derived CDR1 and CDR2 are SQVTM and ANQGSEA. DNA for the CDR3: TGCAGCGTCGAACTGACAGGCCAAGAGACCCAGTACTTC. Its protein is CSVELTGQETQYF.

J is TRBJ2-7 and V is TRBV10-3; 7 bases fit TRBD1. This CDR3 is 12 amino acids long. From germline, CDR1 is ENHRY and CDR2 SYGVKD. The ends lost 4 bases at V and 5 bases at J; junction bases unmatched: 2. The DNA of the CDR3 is TGTGCCATCAGTGGACAGGGTGACGAGCAGTACTTC. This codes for CAISGQGDEQYF.

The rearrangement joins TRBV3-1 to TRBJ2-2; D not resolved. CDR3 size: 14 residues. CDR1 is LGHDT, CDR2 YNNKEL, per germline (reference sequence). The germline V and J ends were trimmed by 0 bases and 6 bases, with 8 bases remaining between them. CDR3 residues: CASSQDLGPGELFF. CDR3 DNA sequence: TGTGCCAGCAGCCAAGATCTTGGTCCCGGGGAGCTGTTTTTT.

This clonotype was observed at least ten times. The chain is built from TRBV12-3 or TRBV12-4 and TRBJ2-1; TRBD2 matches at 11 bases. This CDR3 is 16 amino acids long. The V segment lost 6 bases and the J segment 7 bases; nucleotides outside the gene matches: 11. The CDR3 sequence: CASRRSGRAFWNEQFF. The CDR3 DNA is TGTGCCAGCAGGCGTAGCGGGAGGGCCTTCTGGAATGAGCAGTTCTTC.

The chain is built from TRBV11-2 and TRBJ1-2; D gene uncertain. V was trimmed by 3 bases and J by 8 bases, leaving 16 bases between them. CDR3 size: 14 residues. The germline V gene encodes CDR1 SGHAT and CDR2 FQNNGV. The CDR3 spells CASSLRTEGRGYTF. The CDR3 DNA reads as TGTGCCAGCAGCTTGAGGACGGAAGGACGGGGCTACACCTTC.

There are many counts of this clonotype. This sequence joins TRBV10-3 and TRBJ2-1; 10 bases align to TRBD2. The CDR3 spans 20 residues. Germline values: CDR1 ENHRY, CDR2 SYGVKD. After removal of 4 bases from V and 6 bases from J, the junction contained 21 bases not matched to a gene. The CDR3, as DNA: TGTGCCATCAGTGGGGCTAGCGGGGGCCCGTCCCAGCTCGGGGTCAATGAGCAGTTCTTC. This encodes CAISGASGGPSQLGVNEQFF.

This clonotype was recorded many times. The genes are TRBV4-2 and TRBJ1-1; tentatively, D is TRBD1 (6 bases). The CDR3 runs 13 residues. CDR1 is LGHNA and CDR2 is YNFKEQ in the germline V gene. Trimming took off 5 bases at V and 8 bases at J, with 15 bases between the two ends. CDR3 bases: TGTGCCAGCAGCTCCCGGACAGCTTCCGAAGCTTTCTTT. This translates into CASSSRTASEAFF.

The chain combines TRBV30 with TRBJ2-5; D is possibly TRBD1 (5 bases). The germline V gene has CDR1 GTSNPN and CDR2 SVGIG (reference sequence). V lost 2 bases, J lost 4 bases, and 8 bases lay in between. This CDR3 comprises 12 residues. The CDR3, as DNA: TGTGCCTGGAGTCTGGGGCGAGAGACCCAGTACTTC. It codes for CAWSLGRETQYF.